The sequence of this T cell receptor beta chain was determined in a study of T cell repertoires in cytomegalovirus infection. Study-level information: Well-studied HLA-B-restricted epitopes and recently identified HLA-C-restricted epitopes of CMV were both used in the study.

Concerning this clonotype: Its antigen is unidentified.

The CDR3 has 19 amino acids. V shed 3 bases and J 2 bases; nucleotides not matched to a gene: 18. CDR1 and CDR2 from the germline V gene are SGHTS and YDEGEE. TCRdb passed the reads through MiXCR, listing each CDR3 protein once. The data contain 570,000 or so distinct CDR3 sequences, 40% of them singletons. V gene TRBV5-8 combines with J gene TRBJ2-3, with 7 bases that match TRBD2. This material consisted of cultured PBMCs, taken from culture after CMV antigen stimulation. The receptor's source is a human donor in good health (CMV status not recorded). Some clones in this sample may be carry-over from other donors' samples. CDR3 sequence (DNA): TGTGCCAGCAGCTCCCGTCTCGGGGGGTCTCAAACCTCCACAGATACGCAGTATTTT. This gives the protein CASSSRLGGSQTSTDTQYF.